This T cell receptor (beta chain) is drawn from a study of T cells in Graves' hyperthyroidism and ophthalmopathy. Authors of the study amplified TCR beta CDR3 regions from RNA transcripts. During a first-round RT-PCR of the TCR CDR3, the HTBI primer set was used. TCRdb recomputed calls from the multiplex PCR reads with MiXCR, one row per CDR3 protein. The sample carries around 420,000 distinct CDR3 sequences, approximately 14% recorded once. Findings of the study overall: A model of 13 V-J features distinguished ophthalmopathy from stable hyperthyroidism.

Germline V lookup: CDR1 SNHLY, CDR2 FYNNEI. The CDR3 contains 15 residues. The V end lost 10 bases, the J end lost 5 bases, and 24 bases lay between the germline ends. This clonotype was found once. Its antigen is unidentified. Patients were excluded for uncontrolled infection, other autoimmune disease, pregnancy or lactation. Diagnoses were made from clinical symptoms, serum measures (thyroxine and TRAb), thyroid ultrasound and orbital computed tomography. The sequence was obtained from a woman younger than 30 with Graves' hyperthyroidism. The chain couples TRBV2 to TRBJ2-7; tentative D call: TRBD1 (7 bases). Specimen: blood. In nucleotides, the CDR3 is TGTGCCATGCCAGGGGGGAGCTCTTCCTACAACGAGCAGTACTTC. The encoded protein is CAMPGGSSSYNEQYF.